These 10 T cell receptor beta chains were all obtained from the same sample, sequenced in a study of tumor-infiltrating lymphocytes in primary liver carcinoma. Total RNA and DNA came together from around 20-30 mg of bulk tissue without cell sorting. Starting material of 400 to 600 ng total RNA yielded TCR beta cDNA via a constant-region primer. For TCR beta, libraries were produced by three nested multiplex PCR rounds using slightly modified ARM-PCR. Two initial PCR rounds of approximately 10 cycles each paired TRBV1-TRBV30 forward primers with a C-beta reverse primer. TCRdb re-derived calls from the multiplex PCR reads in MiXCR, one entry per CDR3 protein. The table has approximately 190,000 distinct CDR3 sequences, around four fifths seen once; the top ten hold approximately 18%. The sequenced sample consisted of tumor tissue from primary liver carcinoma. These receptors all stem from a man aged 40-49 years with primary liver carcinoma and hepatitis B virus infection.

On this clonotype: One end of the junction does not line up with germline, which may come from a read error. The V call is TRBV6-6, the J call TRBJ1-1; D is ambiguous. In germline, CDR1 is MNHNY, CDR2 SVGAGI (reference sequence). CDR3 length: 13 residues. Here the CDR3 reads CDSSLTSYTEAFF. The CDR3 nucleotides read TGTGACAGCAGTCTAACCAGTTACACTGAAGCTTTCTTT.

Concerning this clonotype itself: At one boundary the junction diverges from the germline segment, which might be a read error. The gene calls are TRBV5-1 and TRBJ2-2; the D gene is possibly TRBD1 (6 bases). Germline V CDR1 and CDR2: SGHRS, YFSETQ. CDR3 length equals 14 residues. The CDR3 is CASSLGTDSGELFF. In nucleotides, the CDR3 is TGCGCCAGCAGCTTGGGGACAGATTCCGGGGAGTTGTTTTTT.

On this clonotype: Its ends do not fully match the called genes, so a read error is possible. The gene calls are TRBV12-3 or TRBV12-4 and TRBJ2-5; D is perhaps TRBD1 (6 bases). The CDR3 length is 13 residues. As DNA, the CDR3 is TGTGCCAGCAGTTCAGGGGATGGAGAGACCCAGTATTTC. Encoded protein: CASSSGDGETQYF.

Notes on this clonotype: The CDR3 does not end in the conserved phenylalanine or tryptophan, so this is likely a read error. The chain couples TRBV28 to TRBJ2-7; no reliable D call. This CDR3 contains 15 residues. Germline V lookup: CDR1 MDHEN, CDR2 SYDVKM. Between the trimmed V and J ends, which lost 5 bases and 3 bases, there was a span of 17 bases. Written as DNA, the CDR3 is TGTGCCAGCAGTGCTCCCAAGGGCACGTACTACGAGCAGTACTAC. As protein: CASSAPKGTYYEQYY.

The sample holds a few counts of this clonotype. This may stem from a read error, because a much larger clone lies one nucleotide away. The chain has TRBV10-3 and TRBJ1-1, with 9 bases matching TRBD1. CDR1 and CDR2 from the germline V gene are ENHRY and SYGVKD. The CDR3 runs 15 residues. The CDR3 loop reads CAIKRGDRDNTEVFF. For the CDR3, the DNA is TGTGCCATCAAGCGTGGGGACAGGGACAACACTGAAGTTTTCTTT.

The genes are TRBV7-8 and TRBJ2-7; a weak D match, TRBD2 (6 bases). V lost 1 base to trimming and J lost 4 bases, with 14 bases between them. This CDR3 contains 15 residues. In germline, CDR1 is SGHVS, CDR2 FQNEAQ. CDR3 loop: CASSLGRGRAYEQYF. CDR3 nucleotide sequence: TGTGCCAGCAGCTTAGGGCGGGGCCGGGCGTACGAGCAGTACTTC.

Comments on this clonotype: At one end the junction does not follow the germline gene, possibly because of a read error. The gene calls are TRBV5-8 and TRBJ2-1; TRBD2 aligns across 13 bases. Germline CDR1 is SGHTS and CDR2 is YDEGEE. The CDR3 contains 16 residues. For the CDR3, the DNA is TGTGCCAGCAGCTCGGGACTAGCGGGATTACACAATGATCAGTTCTTC. It translates to CASSSGLAGLHNDQFF.

With respect to this clonotype: Without the conserved terminal phenylalanine or tryptophan, this CDR3 likely stems from a read error. This chain uses TRBV6-1 with TRBJ1-5; D is unclear. The CDR3 length is 13 residues. Germline CDR1 MNHNS, CDR2 SASEGT. Here the CDR3 reads CVSSEALLSNQHV. CDR3 nucleotides: TGTGTCAGTAGTGAAGCGCTTCTAAGTAACCAGCATGTT.

The chain combines TRBV30 with TRBJ2-1; D perhaps matches TRBD2 (6 bases). Germline V lookup: CDR1 GTSNPN, CDR2 SVGIG (reference sequence). The V end lost 2 bases, the J end lost 7 bases, and 18 bases lay between the germline ends. This CDR3 contains 15 residues. The CDR3 protein is CAWSKGSSVVNEQFF. The CDR3 bases are TGTGCCTGGAGTAAAGGGTCTAGCGTGGTAAATGAGCAGTTCTTC.

Points on this clonotype: One junction end disagrees with the germline gene, perhaps due to a read error. The chain uses TRBV30 and TRBJ2-3; TRBD1 is a possible D gene (6 bases). The V gene's germline CDR1 is GTSNPN and CDR2 SVGIG (reference sequence). The CDR3 totals 13 residues. As DNA, the CDR3 is TGTGCCTGGAGTACAGGGTATCAAGATACGCAGTATTTC. This translates into CAWSTGYQDTQYF.